In its sample, the clone carrying this TCR beta chain was seen many times. The antigen is unknown. Trimming stripped 1 base from V and 6 bases from J, with 9 bases between. Germline-derived CDR1 and CDR2 are SGHTA and FQGNSA. The CDR3 length is 14 residues. A second PCR, run for about 6 to 11 cycles, used a sample-barcoded 5' primer plus a J-beta primer mix. A tag from a template-switch adaptor with 12 random nucleotides marked each cDNA molecule. Via MiXCR, TCRdb re-called the 5' RACE reads, giving one row per CDR3 protein. This table has about 800,000 distinct CDR3 sequences, around 25% appearing once. This record belongs to a study of blood T cells in healthy people across ages. About the research overall: Roughly one uniquely barcoded beta molecule per two T cells was captured. Whole-study results and caveats: Bulk PBMC profiling left naive and antigen-experienced comparisons inconclusive. Any changes in expanded clonotypes were possibly confounded, as donor CMV status remained unknown.

The sample also formed part of further work on T cells of mothers and their children.

This sequence was found in a boy aged 5 to 17 in good health. Specimen: blood. The chain combines TRBV7-2 with TRBJ2-2; D is perhaps TRBD2 (6 bases). CDR3 DNA: TGTGCCAGCAGCTTAGGGGGAGGAGCCGGGGAGCTGTTTTTT. Translating gives CASSLGGGAGELFF.